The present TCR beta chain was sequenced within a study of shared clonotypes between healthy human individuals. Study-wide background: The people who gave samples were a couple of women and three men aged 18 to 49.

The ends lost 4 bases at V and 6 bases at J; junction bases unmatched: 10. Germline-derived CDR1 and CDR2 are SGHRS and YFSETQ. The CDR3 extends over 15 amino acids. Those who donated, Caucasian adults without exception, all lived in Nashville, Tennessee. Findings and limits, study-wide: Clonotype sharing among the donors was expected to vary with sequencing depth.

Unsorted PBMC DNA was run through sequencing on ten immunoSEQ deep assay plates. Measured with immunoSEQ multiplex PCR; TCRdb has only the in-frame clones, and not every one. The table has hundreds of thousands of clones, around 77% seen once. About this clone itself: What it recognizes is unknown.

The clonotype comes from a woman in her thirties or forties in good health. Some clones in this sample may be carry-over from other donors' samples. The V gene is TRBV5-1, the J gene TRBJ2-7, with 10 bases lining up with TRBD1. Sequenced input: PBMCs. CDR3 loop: CASSLQTGGYGEQYF. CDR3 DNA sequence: TGCGCCAGCAGCCTTCAGACAGGGGGCTATGGCGAGCAGTACTTC.